This is a list of T cell receptor beta chains from one sample in a study of T cell responses to AZD1222 COVID-19 vaccine. Clones were sequenced by immunoSEQ multiplex PCR, and TCRdb holds only the in-frame ones, with some missing. Among 150,000 to 200,000 clones listed, 85% to 90% were seen once. The sample consisted of peripheral blood, taken on day 0 of AZD1222 vaccination. All receptors come from an adult in good health. The CDR3 runs from the conserved cysteine through the conserved F or W. D genes are given only for firm matches. Clone size is shown for a subset of rows, as once, few, many or a class of expanded clone.

j_gene | d_gene | v_gene | abundance | CDR3aa | CDR3nt
TRBJ2-7 | NA | TRBV6-4 | once | CASSDRDPPSYEQYF | TGTGCCAGCAGTGACCGGGACCCTCCTTCCTACGAGCAGTACTTC
TRBJ2-3 | TRBD2 | TRBV2 | NA | CASKRLAGITDTQYF | TGTGCCAGCAAACGGCTAGCGGGAATCACAGATACGCAGTATTTT
TRBJ2-1 | TRBD2 | TRBV7-2 | NA | CASSGLAGSYNEQFF | TGTGCCAGCAGTGGACTAGCGGGAAGCTACAATGAGCAGTTCTTC
TRBJ1-2 | NA | TRBV18 | NA | CASSPRGGFEGYTF | TGTGCCAGCTCACCACGGGGTGGGTTCGAAGGCTACACCTTC
TRBJ1-2 | NA | TRBV2 | NA | CASSYRATFNYGYTF | TGTGCCAGCAGTTACCGGGCGACGTTTAACTATGGCTACACCTTC
TRBJ2-1 | TRBD2 | TRBV7-2 | NA | CASSLVGSSGSNEQFF | TGTGCCAGCAGCTTAGTAGGCTCTAGCGGCTCCAATGAGCAGTTCTTC
TRBJ2-1 | TRBD2 | TRBV2 | NA | CARGLAGGSHNEQFF | TGTGCCAGGGGACTAGCGGGGGGGAGCCACAATGAGCAGTTCTTC
TRBJ2-5 | TRBD2 | TRBV7-2 | NA | CASSLEGAGGTQYF | TGTGCCAGCAGCTTAGAGGGAGCGGGGGGGACCCAGTACTTC
TRBJ1-4 | TRBD1 | TRBV28 | NA | CASSVGQLNEKLFF | TGTGCCAGCAGCGTGGGACAGCTTAATGAAAAACTGTTTTTT
TRBJ2-1 | TRBD2 | TRBV19 | NA | CASSPSGGGHVGYEQFF | TGTGCCAGTAGTCCCAGCGGCGGGGGGCACGTAGGGTATGAGCAGTTCTTC
TRBJ2-5 | TRBD2 | TRBV7-9 | NA | CASSWRAGSSQETQYF | TGTGCCAGCAGCTGGAGAGCGGGGTCATCCCAAGAGACCCAGTACTTC
TRBJ2-7 | NA | TRBV6-1 | NA | CASSEEDRFYEQYF | TGTGCCAGCAGTGAAGAGGACAGATTCTACGAGCAGTACTTC
TRBJ2-5 | TRBD1 | TRBV4-3 | NA | CASSHFGTGDSETQYF | TGCGCCAGCAGCCACTTCGGGACAGGGGACTCAGAGACCCAGTACTTC
TRBJ1-1 | TRBD1 | TRBV27 | NA | CASSLWGQGGGAFF | TGTGCCAGCAGTTTATGGGGACAGGGAGGGGGAGCTTTCTTT
TRBJ2-1 | TRBD2 | TRBV7-3 | NA | CASSLGLGLNYNEQFF | TGTGCCAGCAGCTTAGGTCTGGGACTAAACTACAATGAGCAGTTCTTC
TRBJ2-3 | NA | TRBV3-1/TRBV3-2 | NA | CASSHRGGTDTQYF | TGTGCCAGCAGCCACAGGGGGGGCACAGATACGCAGTATTTT
TRBJ1-6 | TRBD1 | TRBV6-4 | NA | CASRATGGSSPLHF | TGTGCCAGCAGGGCTACAGGGGGCTCATCACCCCTCCACTTT
TRBJ2-3 | TRBD2 | TRBV7-2 | NA | CASSLWTSGRQADTQYF | TGTGCCAGCAGCTTATGGACTAGCGGGAGACAGGCAGATACGCAGTATTTT
TRBJ1-6 | NA | TRBV13 | NA | CASSLDRTSSYNSPLHF | TGTGCCAGCAGCTTAGACAGAACGAGCTCCTATAATTCACCCCTCCACTTT
TRBJ2-7 | NA | TRBV3-1/TRBV3-2 | NA | CASSRDHLYEQYF | TGTGCCAGCAGCCGGGACCACCTCTACGAGCAGTACTTC
TRBJ1-2 | NA | TRBV7-2 | NA | CASSLEGPLYGYTF | TGTGCCAGCAGCTTAGAGGGCCCTCTATATGGCTACACCTTC
TRBJ2-3 | TRBD2 | TRBV10-1 | once | CASSAAGASTDTQYF | TGCGCCAGCAGTGCAGCGGGGGCTAGCACAGATACGCAGTATTTT
TRBJ1-2 | NA | TRBV9 | NA | CASSVSSTGYTF | TGTGCCAGCAGCGTTTCCTCGACTGGCTACACCTTC
TRBJ2-5 | TRBD1 | TRBV7-9 | NA | CASSLGTGPGTQYF | TGTGCCAGCAGCTTAGGGACAGGGCCCGGAACCCAGTACTTC
TRBJ2-3 | TRBD2 | TRBV7-2 | NA | CASSLRTSGATDTQYF | TGTGCCAGCAGCTTGAGGACTAGCGGGGCAACAGATACGCAGTATTTT
TRBJ1-5 | TRBD1 | TRBV2 | once | CASRAGTGYSNQPQHF | TGTGCCAGCAGGGCCGGGACAGGATATAGCAATCAGCCCCAGCATTTT
TRBJ2-1 | TRBD2 | TRBV28 | NA | CASSLRGGYNEQFF | TGTGCCAGCAGTCTCCGGGGGGGCTACAATGAGCAGTTCTTC
TRBJ1-1 | TRBD1 | TRBV9 | NA | CASSALQGGTEAFF | TGTGCCAGCAGCGCCCTACAGGGGGGCACTGAAGCTTTCTTT
TRBJ1-1 | NA | TRBV7-3 | NA | CASSPGGSTEAFF | TGTGCCAGCAGCCCCGGTGGGAGCACTGAAGCTTTCTTT
TRBJ2-1 | TRBD2 | TRBV5-1 | NA | CASSLGGLAFTDEQFF | TGCGCCAGCAGCTTGGGGGGACTAGCCTTCACCGATGAGCAGTTCTTC
TRBJ1-2 | TRBD1 | TRBV12-3/TRBV12-4 | NA | CASSLTGHYGYTF | TGTGCCAGCAGTTTGACAGGGCACTATGGCTACACCTTC
TRBJ2-2 | NA | TRBV9 | NA | CASSVAGANTGELFF | TGTGCCAGCAGCGTAGCCGGGGCGAACACCGGGGAGCTGTTTTTT
TRBJ2-5 | NA | TRBV29-1 | NA | CSVGGVKSQETQYF | TGCAGCGTTGGTGGAGTGAAAAGTCAAGAGACCCAGTACTTC
TRBJ1-5 | TRBD1 | TRBV10-3 | NA | CAIRDSDRAKPQHF | TGTGCCATCAGGGACTCCGACAGGGCTAAGCCCCAGCATTTT
TRBJ1-4 | NA | TRBV30 | once | CSLGVGEKLFF | TGTTCCCTAGGGGTAGGGGAAAAACTGTTTTTT
TRBJ2-4 | TRBD2 | TRBV28 | NA | CASSLTAGARAKNIQYF | TGTGCCAGCAGTTTAACAGCGGGGGCTCGAGCCAAAAACATTCAGTACTTC
TRBJ1-6 | NA | TRBV28 | NA | CASSSPPPKDSPLHF | TGTGCCAGCAGTTCACCCCCCCCAAAGGATTCACCCCTCCACTTT
TRBJ1-2 | NA | TRBV19 | NA | CASFGRGYGYTF | TGTGCCTCTTTCGGGCGAGGATATGGCTACACCTTC
TRBJ2-7 | TRBD2 | TRBV6-6 | NA | CASSTTTSGKENEQYF | TGTGCCAGCAGTACCACTACTAGCGGGAAGGAAAACGAGCAGTACTTC
TRBJ2-7 | TRBD2 | TRBV28 | NA | CASRGGTSGYEQYF | TGTGCCAGCAGGGGCGGGACTAGCGGATACGAGCAGTACTTC
TRBJ1-4 | NA | TRBV6-6 | few | CASSYLQGGNEKLFF | TGTGCCAGCAGTTACTTACAGGGAGGAAATGAAAAACTGTTTTTT
TRBJ2-7 | TRBD1 | TRBV27 | NA | CASRKQGDSYEQYF | TGTGCCAGCAGGAAACAGGGGGACTCCTACGAGCAGTACTTC
TRBJ2-1 | NA | TRBV28 | NA | CASSFPGSYREQFF | TGTGCCAGCAGTTTTCCGGGCTCCTATCGTGAGCAGTTCTTC
TRBJ1-5 | TRBD1 | TRBV28 | once | CASSHSGQGIQPQHF | TGTGCCAGCAGCCACTCGGGACAGGGCATTCAGCCCCAGCATTTT
TRBJ1-6 | NA | TRBV5-1 | NA | CASSPTSRLYNSPLHF | TGCGCCAGCAGCCCGACATCCCGATTATATAATTCACCCCTCCACTTT
TRBJ1-6 | TRBD1 | TRBV7-2 | NA | CASSLRQGGYNSPLHF | TGTGCCAGCAGCTTACGACAGGGAGGCTATAATTCACCCCTCCACTTT
TRBJ1-2 | NA | TRBV2 | NA | CASSAPNNYGYTF | TGTGCCAGCAGCGCCCCAAATAACTATGGCTACACCTTC
TRBJ2-1 | TRBD2 | TRBV18 | few | CASSPPLAEVNNEQFF | TGTGCCAGCTCACCACCGCTAGCGGAAGTAAACAATGAGCAGTTCTTC
TRBJ2-1 | TRBD1 | TRBV11-1 | NA | CASSLRQGASPNEQFF | TGTGCCAGCAGCCTTCGACAGGGGGCTTCTCCCAATGAGCAGTTCTTC
TRBJ2-1 | NA | TRBV27 | NA | CASSSQGYNEQFF | TGTGCCAGCAGCTCTCAGGGCTACAATGAGCAGTTCTTC
TRBJ1-1 | TRBD1 | TRBV27 | NA | CASRVGQGTGAFF | TGTGCCAGCAGGGTAGGACAGGGGACAGGAGCTTTCTTT
TRBJ1-6 | NA | TRBV7-2 | NA | CASSAGVGGSPLHF | TGTGCCAGCAGCGCAGGGGTAGGGGGTTCACCCCTCCACTTT
TRBJ2-3 | NA | TRBV5-1 | NA | CASSLDGPSTDTQYF | TGCGCCAGCAGCTTGGATGGACCCTCCACAGATACGCAGTATTTT
TRBJ2-1 | NA | TRBV3-1/TRBV3-2 | NA | CASSLGVNNEQFF | TGTGCCAGCAGCCTGGGGGTTAACAATGAGCAGTTCTTC
TRBJ2-7 | TRBD1 | TRBV6-2/TRBV6-3 | NA | CASSYIPSAGGGSYEQYF | TGTGCCAGCAGTTATATTCCTTCCGCAGGGGGCGGCTCCTACGAGCAGTACTTC
TRBJ1-6 | NA | TRBV5-4 | NA | CASSTFSDQGIGSPLHF | TGTGCCAGCAGCACCTTCTCAGATCAGGGAATCGGTTCACCCCTCCACTTT
TRBJ1-1 | TRBD1 | TRBV7-2 | NA | CASSFSPRDRGQNTEAFF | TGTGCCAGCAGCTTTTCCCCCCGGGACAGGGGGCAGAACACTGAAGCTTTCTTT
TRBJ1-3 | NA | TRBV5-5 | NA | CASSDGGAGNTIYF | TGTGCCAGCAGCGACGGGGGCGCAGGAAACACCATATATTTT
TRBJ2-1 | NA | TRBV7-9 | few | CASSETPTVNEQFF | TGTGCCAGCAGCGAAACTCCGACGGTCAATGAGCAGTTCTTC
TRBJ1-4 | TRBD1 | TRBV10-3 | NA | CAIRPGQGNEKLFF | TGTGCCATCCGACCGGGACAGGGGAATGAAAAACTGTTTTTT